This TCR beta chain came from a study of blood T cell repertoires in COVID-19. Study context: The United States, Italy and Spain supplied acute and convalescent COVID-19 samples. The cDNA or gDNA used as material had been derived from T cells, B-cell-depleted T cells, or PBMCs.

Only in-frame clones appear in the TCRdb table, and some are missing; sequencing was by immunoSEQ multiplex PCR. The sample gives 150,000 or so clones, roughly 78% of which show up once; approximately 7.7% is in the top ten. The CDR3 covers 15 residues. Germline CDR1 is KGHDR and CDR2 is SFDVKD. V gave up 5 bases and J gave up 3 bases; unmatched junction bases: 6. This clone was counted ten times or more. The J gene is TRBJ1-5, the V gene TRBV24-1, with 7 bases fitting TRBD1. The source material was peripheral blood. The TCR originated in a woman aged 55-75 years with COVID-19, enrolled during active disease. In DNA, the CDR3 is TGTGCCACCAGTGCCTCGACAGGGACCAATCAGCCCCAGCATTTT. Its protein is CATSASTGTNQPQHF.